These 4 T cell receptor beta chains came from one sample sequenced in a study of blood T cells in healthy people across ages (dated by TCRdb to between 2014 and 2017). Library preparation used 5' RACE. The listed sequencing device is Illumina HiSeq 2500. The second PCR ran for roughly 7 to 12 cycles and used a J-beta primer mix along with a sample-barcoded 5' primer. Clones were called with MiXCR by TCRdb after fastp trimmed the public reads at Q25, and only in-frame beta chains were retained. Rows are combined by CDR3 protein, so each entry shows the most common genes and DNA. The sample table contains 1.4 million or so distinct CDR3 sequences; only one count was recorded for roughly 43% of them. The top ten hold about 4% of the sample. The sample taken for sequencing was blood. The receptor source for this set is a woman between 18 and 30 years old in good health.

This rearrangement joins TRBV29-1 to TRBJ2-7; D is perhaps TRBD2 (5 bases). The CDR3 loop spans 10 amino acids. Trimming took 7 bases from V and 4 from J, leaving 8 bases between them. Germline lookup yields CDR1 SQVTM and CDR2 ANQGSEA. In DNA form, the CDR3 reads TGCAGCGCCTGGGAGTACGAGCAGTACTTC. It is translated as CSAWEYEQYF.

The chain is built from TRBV20-1 and TRBJ1-3; D is uncertain. V was trimmed by 6 bases and J by 4 bases, leaving 16 bases between them. CDR1 and CDR2 from the germline V gene are DFQATT and SNEGSKA (reference sequence). The CDR3 totals 14 residues. CDR3 sequence: CSALPQLHGNTIYF. CDR3 DNA sequence: TGCAGTGCACTTCCACAGCTCCACGGAAACACCATATATTTT.

The rearrangement uses TRBV28 and TRBJ2-3; D is possibly TRBD1 or TRBD2 (5 bases each). V lost 1 base to trimming and J lost 6 bases, with 20 bases between them. CDR1 and CDR2 from the germline V gene are MDHEN and SYDVKM. The CDR3 extends over 17 amino acids. CDR3: CASSLSGTSPLLDTQYF. The CDR3 DNA is TGTGCCAGCAGTTTATCCGGGACCTCACCCCTCCTGGATACGCAGTATTTT.

J is TRBJ2-1 and V is TRBV6-2 or TRBV6-3; D unresolved. In germline, CDR1 is MNHEY, CDR2 SVGEGT. Trimming shortened V by 3 bases and J by 5 bases, and 11 bases separated the two germline ends. The CDR3 extends over 14 amino acids. CDR3 sequence: CASSYRRKNNEQFF. CDR3 sequence (DNA): TGTGCCAGCAGTTATCGGAGAAAGAACAATGAGCAGTTCTTC.